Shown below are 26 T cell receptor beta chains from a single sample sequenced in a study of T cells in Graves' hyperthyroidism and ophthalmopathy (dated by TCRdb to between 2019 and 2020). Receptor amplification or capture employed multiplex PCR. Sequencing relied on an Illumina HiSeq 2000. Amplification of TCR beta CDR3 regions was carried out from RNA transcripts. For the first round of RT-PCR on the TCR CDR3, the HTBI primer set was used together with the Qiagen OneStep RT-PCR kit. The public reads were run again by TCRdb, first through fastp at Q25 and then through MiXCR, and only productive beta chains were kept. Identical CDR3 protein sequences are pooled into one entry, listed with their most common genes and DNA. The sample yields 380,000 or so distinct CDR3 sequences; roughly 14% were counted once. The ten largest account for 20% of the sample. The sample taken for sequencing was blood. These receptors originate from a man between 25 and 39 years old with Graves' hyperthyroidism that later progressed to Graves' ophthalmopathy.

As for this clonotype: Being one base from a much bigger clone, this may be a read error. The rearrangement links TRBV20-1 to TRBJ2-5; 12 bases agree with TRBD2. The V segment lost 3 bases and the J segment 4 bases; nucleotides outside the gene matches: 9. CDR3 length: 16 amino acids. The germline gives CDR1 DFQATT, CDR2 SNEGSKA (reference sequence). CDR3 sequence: CSASRLAGACRETQYF. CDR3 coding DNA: TGCAGTGCTAGTAGACTAGCGGGGGCCTGCCGAGAGACCCAGTACTTC.

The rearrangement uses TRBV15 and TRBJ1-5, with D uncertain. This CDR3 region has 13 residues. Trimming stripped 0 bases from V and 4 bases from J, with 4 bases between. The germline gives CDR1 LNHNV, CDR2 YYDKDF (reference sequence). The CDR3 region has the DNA TGTGCCACCAGCAGAGAGGAAAATCAGCCCCAGCATTTT. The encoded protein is CATSREENQPQHF.

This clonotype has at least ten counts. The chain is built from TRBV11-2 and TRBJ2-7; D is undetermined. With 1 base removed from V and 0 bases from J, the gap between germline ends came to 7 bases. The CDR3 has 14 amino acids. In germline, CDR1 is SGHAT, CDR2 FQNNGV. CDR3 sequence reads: CASSLVSASYEQYF. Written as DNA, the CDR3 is TGTGCCAGCAGCTTAGTGTCGGCCTCCTACGAGCAGTACTTC.

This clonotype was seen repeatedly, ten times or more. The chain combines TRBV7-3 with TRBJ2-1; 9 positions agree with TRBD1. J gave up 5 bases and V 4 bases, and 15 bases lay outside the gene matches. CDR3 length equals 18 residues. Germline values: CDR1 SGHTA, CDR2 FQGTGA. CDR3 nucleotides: TGTGCCAGCAGCTCCCTACTCGTTGGGACAGGGACCAACAATGAGCAGTTCTTC. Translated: CASSSLLVGTGTNNEQFF.

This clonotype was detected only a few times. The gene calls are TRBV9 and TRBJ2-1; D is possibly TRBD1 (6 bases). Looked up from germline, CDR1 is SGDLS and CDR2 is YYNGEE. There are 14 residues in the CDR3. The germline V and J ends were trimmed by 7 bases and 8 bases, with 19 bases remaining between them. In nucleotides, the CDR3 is TGTGCCAGCTCTTTAAGAGCAGGGGTGCATGAGCAGTTCTTC. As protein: CASSLRAGVHEQFF.

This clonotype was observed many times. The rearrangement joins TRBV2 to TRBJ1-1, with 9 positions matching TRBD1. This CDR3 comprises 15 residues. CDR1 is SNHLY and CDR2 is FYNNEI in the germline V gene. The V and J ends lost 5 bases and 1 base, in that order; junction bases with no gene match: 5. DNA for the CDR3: TGTGCCAGCAGTAAAATACAGGGGGCGAACACTGAAGCTTTCTTT. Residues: CASSKIQGANTEAFF. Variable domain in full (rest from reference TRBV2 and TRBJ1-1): EPEVTQTPSHQVTQMGQEVILRCVPISNHLYFYWYRQILGQKVEFLVSFYNNEISEKSEIFDDQFSVERPDGSNFTLKIRSTKLEDSAMYFCASSKIQGANTEAFFGQGTRLTVV.

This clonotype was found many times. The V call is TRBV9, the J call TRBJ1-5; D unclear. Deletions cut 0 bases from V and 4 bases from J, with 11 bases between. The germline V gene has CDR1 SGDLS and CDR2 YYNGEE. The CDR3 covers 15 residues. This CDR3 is CASSVGGLGNQPQHF. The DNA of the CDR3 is TGTGCCAGCAGCGTAGGAGGTTTGGGGAATCAGCCCCAGCATTTT.

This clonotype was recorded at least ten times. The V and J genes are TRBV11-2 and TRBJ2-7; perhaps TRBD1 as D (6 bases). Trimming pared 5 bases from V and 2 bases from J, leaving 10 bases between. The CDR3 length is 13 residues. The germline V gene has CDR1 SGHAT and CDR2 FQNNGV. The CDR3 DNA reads TGTGCCAGCAGCCCAGACAGGCCCTACGAGCAGTACTTC. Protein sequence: CASSPDRPYEQYF.

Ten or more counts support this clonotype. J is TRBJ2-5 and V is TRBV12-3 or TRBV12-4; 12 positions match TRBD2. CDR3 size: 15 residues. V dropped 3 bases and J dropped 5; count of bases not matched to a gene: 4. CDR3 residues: CASSFSSGGAETQYF. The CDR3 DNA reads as TGTGCCAGCAGTTTTTCTAGCGGGGGGGCGGAGACCCAGTACTTC.

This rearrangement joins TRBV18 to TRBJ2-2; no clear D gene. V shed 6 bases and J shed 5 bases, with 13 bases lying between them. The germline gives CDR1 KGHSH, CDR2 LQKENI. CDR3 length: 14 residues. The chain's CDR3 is CASSPERATGELFF. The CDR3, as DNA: TGTGCCAGCTCCCCAGAAAGAGCAACCGGGGAGCTGTTTTTT. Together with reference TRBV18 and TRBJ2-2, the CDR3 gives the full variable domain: NAGVMQNPRHLVRRRGQEARLRCSPMKGHSHVYWYRQLPEEGLKFMVYLQKENIIDESGMPKERFSAEFPKEGPSILRIQQVVRGDSAAYFCASSPERATGELFFGEGSRLTVL.

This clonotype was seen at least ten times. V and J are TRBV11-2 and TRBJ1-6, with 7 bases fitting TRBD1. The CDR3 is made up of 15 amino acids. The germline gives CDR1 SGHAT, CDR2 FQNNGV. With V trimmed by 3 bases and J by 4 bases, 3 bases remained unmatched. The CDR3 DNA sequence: TGTGCCAGCAGCTTCTCGACAGGGTATAATTCACCCCTCCACTTT. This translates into CASSFSTGYNSPLHF.

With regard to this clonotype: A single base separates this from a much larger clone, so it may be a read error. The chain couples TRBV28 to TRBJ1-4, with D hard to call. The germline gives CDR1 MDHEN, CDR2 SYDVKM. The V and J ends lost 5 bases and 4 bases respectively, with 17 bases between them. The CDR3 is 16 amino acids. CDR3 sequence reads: CASSPIRGSVNEKLFF. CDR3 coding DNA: TGTGCCAGCAGTCCGATACGGGGTTCAGTTAATGAAAAACTGTTTTTT. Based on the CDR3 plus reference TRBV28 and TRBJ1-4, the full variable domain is DVKVTQSSRYLVKRTGEKVFLECVQDMDHENMFWYRQDPGLGLRLIYFSYDVKMKEKGDIPEGYSVSREKKERFSLILESASTNQTSMYLCASSPIRGSVNEKLFFGSGTQLSVL.

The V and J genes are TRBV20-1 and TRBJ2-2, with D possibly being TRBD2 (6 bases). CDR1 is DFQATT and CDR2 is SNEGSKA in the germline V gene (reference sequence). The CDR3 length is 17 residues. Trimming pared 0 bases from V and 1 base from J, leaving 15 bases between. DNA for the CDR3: TGCAGTGCTAGAGATCTCGGGGGACCAAAGAACACCGGGGAGCTGTTTTTT. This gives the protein CSARDLGGPKNTGELFF.

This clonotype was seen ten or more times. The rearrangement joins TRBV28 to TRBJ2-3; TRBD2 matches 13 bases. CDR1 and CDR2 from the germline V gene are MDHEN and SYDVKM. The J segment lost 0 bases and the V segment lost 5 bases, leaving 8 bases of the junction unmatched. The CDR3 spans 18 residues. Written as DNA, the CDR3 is TGTGCCAGCAGTGACGGGACTAGCGGGGTCTTTAGCACAGATACGCAGTATTTT. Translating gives CASSDGTSGVFSTDTQYF.

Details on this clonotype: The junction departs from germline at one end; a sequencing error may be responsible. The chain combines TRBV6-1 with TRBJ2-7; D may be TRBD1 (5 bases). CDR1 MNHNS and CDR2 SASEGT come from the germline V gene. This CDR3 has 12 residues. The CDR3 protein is CASSAGAYERYF. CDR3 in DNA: TGTGCCAGCAGTGCTGGGGCCTACGAGCGGTACTTC.

CDR3 coding DNA: TGTGCCAGTAGTTACGACAGGAGGAACACCGGGGAGCTGTTTTTT. Its protein product is CASSYDRRNTGELFF. The rearrangement uses TRBV19 and TRBJ2-2; weak D call: TRBD1 (6 bases). Germline assignment: CDR1 LNHDA and CDR2 SQIVND (reference sequence). Trimming shortened V by 5 bases and J by 1 base, and 11 bases separated the two germline ends. The CDR3 covers 15 residues.

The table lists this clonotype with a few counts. This chain's CDR3 is CASSQDRELRPGTQYF. The CDR3 DNA follows: TGCGCCAGCAGCCAAGATAGGGAGCTCCGGCCGGGGACCCAGTACTTC. The J gene is TRBJ2-5, the V gene TRBV4-1; maybe TRBD2 (5 bases). Trimming left V 0 bases short and J 7 bases short, with 18 bases between. This CDR3 contains 16 residues. In germline, CDR1 is MGHRA, CDR2 YSYEKL.

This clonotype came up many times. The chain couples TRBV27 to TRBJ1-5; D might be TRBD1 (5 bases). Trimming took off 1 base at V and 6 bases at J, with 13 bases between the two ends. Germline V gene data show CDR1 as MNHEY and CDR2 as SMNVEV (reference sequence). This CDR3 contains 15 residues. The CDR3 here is CASSLWGERSQPQHF. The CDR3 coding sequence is TGTGCCAGCAGTTTATGGGGGGAGAGGAGTCAGCCCCAGCATTTT.

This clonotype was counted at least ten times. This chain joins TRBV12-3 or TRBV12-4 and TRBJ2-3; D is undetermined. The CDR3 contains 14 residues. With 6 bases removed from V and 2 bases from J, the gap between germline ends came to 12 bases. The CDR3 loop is CASRLSSNTDTQYF. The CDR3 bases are TGTGCCAGCAGGCTGAGTAGCAACACAGATACGCAGTATTTT.

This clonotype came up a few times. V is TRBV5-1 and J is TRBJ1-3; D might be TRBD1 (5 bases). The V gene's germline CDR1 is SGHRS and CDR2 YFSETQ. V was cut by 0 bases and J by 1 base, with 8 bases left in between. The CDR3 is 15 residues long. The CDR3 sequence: CASSLDRTSGNTIYF. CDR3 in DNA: TGCGCCAGCAGCTTGGACCGGACATCTGGAAACACCATATATTTT.

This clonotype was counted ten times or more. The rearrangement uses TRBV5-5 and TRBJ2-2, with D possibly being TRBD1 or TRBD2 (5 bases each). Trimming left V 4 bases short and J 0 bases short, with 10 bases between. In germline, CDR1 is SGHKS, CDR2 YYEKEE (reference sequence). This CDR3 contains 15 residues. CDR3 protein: CASSQGPANTGELFF. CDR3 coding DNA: TGTGCCAGCAGCCAGGGACCCGCGAACACCGGGGAGCTGTTTTTT.

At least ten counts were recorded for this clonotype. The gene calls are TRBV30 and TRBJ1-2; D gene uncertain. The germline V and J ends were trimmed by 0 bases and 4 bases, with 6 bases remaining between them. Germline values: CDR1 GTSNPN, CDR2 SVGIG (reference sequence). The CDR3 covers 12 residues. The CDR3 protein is CAWSVPSYGYTF. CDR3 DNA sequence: TGTGCCTGGAGTGTCCCCAGCTATGGCTACACCTTC.

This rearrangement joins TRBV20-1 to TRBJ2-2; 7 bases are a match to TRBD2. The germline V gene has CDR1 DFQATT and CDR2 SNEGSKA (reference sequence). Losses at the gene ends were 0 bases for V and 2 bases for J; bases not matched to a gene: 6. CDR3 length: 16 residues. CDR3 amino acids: CSARDRSGVNTGELFF. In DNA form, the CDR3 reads TGCAGTGCTAGAGACCGGAGCGGGGTTAACACCGGGGAGCTGTTTTTT.

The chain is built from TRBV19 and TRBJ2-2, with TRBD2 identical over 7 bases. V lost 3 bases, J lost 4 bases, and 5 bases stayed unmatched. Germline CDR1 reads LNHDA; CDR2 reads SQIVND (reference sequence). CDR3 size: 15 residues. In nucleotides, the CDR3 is TGTGCCAGTAGTATTTCGGGGGGAACCACCGGGGAGCTGTTTTTT. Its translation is CASSISGGTTGELFF.

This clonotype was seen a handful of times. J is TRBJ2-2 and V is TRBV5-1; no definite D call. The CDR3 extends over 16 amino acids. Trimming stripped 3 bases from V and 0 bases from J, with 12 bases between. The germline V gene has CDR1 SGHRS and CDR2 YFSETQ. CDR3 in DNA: TGCGCCAGCAGCTCGGCGGAAGGGACGAACACCGGGGAGCTGTTTTTT. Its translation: CASSSAEGTNTGELFF.

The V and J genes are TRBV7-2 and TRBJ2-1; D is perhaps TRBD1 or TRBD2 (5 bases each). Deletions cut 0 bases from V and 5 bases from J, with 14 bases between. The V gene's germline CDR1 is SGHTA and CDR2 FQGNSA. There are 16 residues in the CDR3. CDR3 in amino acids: CASSLAVLGTNNEQFF. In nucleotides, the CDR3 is TGTGCCAGCAGCTTAGCGGTACTGGGGACCAACAATGAGCAGTTCTTC.